The next 17 T cell receptor beta chains were all read from a single sample in a study of control samples from healthy donors and cancer patients (dated by TCRdb to 2020 to 2021). Libraries were constructed by the immunoSEQ multiplex PCR assay. This immuneACCESS table, as held by TCRdb, lists in-frame sequences with V and J called but not all clones. Of the missing ones, under half trace to an unresolved V gene in checked studies; the others have no known cause. Counted in this sample were under 85,000 clones; around 83% of them appeared once. In total, the top ten clones hold 11% of the sample. What was sequenced was PBMCs. All receptors derive from a man in his sixties with head and neck cancer.

The chain recombines TRBV29-1 with TRBJ1-2; D might be TRBD1 (6 bases). This CDR3 comprises 13 residues. CDR1 is SQVTM, CDR2 ANQGSEA, per germline. Between the trimmed V and J ends, which lost 5 bases and 7 bases, there was a span of 17 bases. The CDR3 region is CSVPPPGGGGYTF. CDR3 sequence (DNA): TGCAGCGTTCCGCCGCCGGGAGGGGGTGGCTACACCTTC.

This clone was counted only a few times. The CDR3 region has the DNA TGTGCCAGCACCCCCGGGCAGTTCAATCAGCCCCAGCATTTT. Protein sequence: CASTPGQFNQPQHF. The rearrangement links TRBV6-6 to TRBJ1-5; D is unresolved. Between the trimmed V and J ends, which lost 7 bases and 3 bases, there was a span of 13 bases. Germline-derived CDR1 and CDR2 are MNHNY and SVGAGI (reference sequence). This CDR3 contains 14 residues.

The V and J genes are TRBV29-1 and TRBJ1-1; a weak D match, TRBD1 (5 bases). The length of the CDR3 is 13 residues. Germline CDR1 and CDR2: SQVTM and ANQGSEA. V gave up 6 bases and J gave up 2 bases, with 13 bases separating them. This CDR3 is CSVGRTVNTEAFF. In DNA form, the CDR3 reads TGCAGCGTGGGACGGACGGTTAACACTGAAGCTTTCTTT.

This chain connects TRBV5-1 to TRBJ2-7, with 7 bases aligning to TRBD1. From germline, CDR1 is SGHRS and CDR2 YFSETQ. The CDR3 runs 15 residues. V shed 3 bases, J shed 3 bases, and the junction held 9 bases outside the gene matches. CDR3 bases: TGCGCCAGCAGCTGGGCGGACAGGCCATACTACGAGCAGTACTTC. It yields the protein CASSWADRPYYEQYF.

The chain uses TRBV4-2 and TRBJ2-1, with D hard to call. Trimming removed 0 bases at V and 0 bases at J, with 12 bases between. The CDR3 has 17 residues. Per germline, CDR1 LGHNA and CDR2 YNFKEQ. CDR3 sequence (DNA): TGTGCCAGCAGCCAAGATGGGTGGGCCGGCTCCTACAATGAGCAGTTCTTC. As protein: CASSQDGWAGSYNEQFF.

This chain connects TRBV2 to TRBJ1-3, with TRBD1 as a possible D gene (5 bases). Per germline, CDR1 SNHLY and CDR2 FYNNEI. CDR3 length equals 13 residues. With 6 bases removed from V and 0 bases from J, the gap between germline ends came to 6 bases. CDR3 in amino acids: CASSRDSGNTIYF. CDR3 DNA sequence: TGTGCCAGCAGCAGGGACTCTGGAAACACCATATATTTT.

The chain employs TRBV4-1 and TRBJ2-7; no clear D. The CDR3 covers 18 residues. The germline V gene encodes CDR1 MGHRA and CDR2 YSYEKL. V dropped 3 bases and J dropped 2 bases, with 23 bases sitting between them. The CDR3: CASSQTSVGPSIAYEQYF. CDR3 nucleotides: TGCGCCAGCAGCCAGACCTCAGTTGGCCCTAGTATCGCCTACGAGCAGTACTTC.

The rearrangement links TRBV28 to TRBJ2-7; no firm D call. This CDR3 comprises 13 residues. CDR1 is MDHEN, CDR2 SYDVKM, per germline. The V end was cut by 7 bases, the J end by 1 base, with 11 bases between. CDR3 protein: CASTLSASYEQYF. The CDR3, as DNA: TGTGCCAGCACCCTCAGTGCATCCTACGAGCAGTACTTC.

This clone is a singleton in its sample. The V gene is TRBV3-1 (or the pseudogene TRBV3-2), the J gene TRBJ1-2, with D unresolved. Trimming shortened V by 0 bases and J by 4 bases, and 12 bases separated the two germline ends. Germline V CDR1 and CDR2: LGHDT, YNNKEL (reference sequence). This CDR3 region has 15 residues. The CDR3 DNA reads as TGTGCCAGCAGCCAAGACTTTTTGGGAATCTATGGCTACACCTTC. It translates to CASSQDFLGIYGYTF.

The rearrangement joins TRBV7-6 to TRBJ1-1; unclear D gene. CDR3 length equals 13 residues. Germline-derived CDR1 and CDR2 are SGHVS and FNYEAQ. V was pared by 5 bases and J by 2 bases, with 9 bases between. DNA of the CDR3: TGTGCCAGCAGCCCAAGACGTAACACTGAAGCTTTCTTT. This translates into CASSPRRNTEAFF.

The chain links TRBV7-8 to TRBJ1-1, with D possibly matching TRBD1 (5 bases). Trimming pared 5 bases from V and 0 bases from J, leaving 10 bases between. Per germline, CDR1 SGHVS and CDR2 FQNEAQ. The CDR3 loop spans 14 amino acids. Here the CDR3 DNA reads TGTGCCAGCAGCCCCGGGACTTTGAACACTGAAGCTTTCTTT. Translating gives CASSPGTLNTEAFF.

The gene calls are TRBV30 and TRBJ2-3; 8 positions agree with TRBD1. CDR3 length equals 16 residues. CDR1 is GTSNPN and CDR2 is SVGIG in the germline V gene (reference sequence). V was pared by 0 bases and J by 8 bases, with 13 bases of the junction left unmatched. The CDR3 nucleotides read TGTGCCTGGAGTGTACCAGGGGGCGGGCTCGTAGGTACGCAGTATTTT. This translates into CAWSVPGGGLVGTQYF.

The chain employs TRBV24-1 and TRBJ1-2; D is undetermined. From germline, CDR1 is KGHDR and CDR2 SFDVKD. Trimming took off 4 bases at V and 1 base at J, with 12 bases between the two ends. The CDR3 loop spans 15 amino acids. The CDR3 DNA follows: TGTGCCACCAGTGACCCTAAGACATATAACTATGGCTACACCTTC. Amino acid sequence: CATSDPKTYNYGYTF.

The rearrangement links TRBV6-1 to TRBJ2-2; 7 bases map to TRBD1. Germline V CDR1 and CDR2: MNHNS, SASEGT. V was pared by 3 bases and J by 7 bases, with 8 bases of the junction left unmatched. This CDR3 spans 15 amino acids. CDR3 in DNA: TGTGCCAGCAGTGACCCGGGACAGTGGAACGGGGAGCTGTTTTTT. It specifies CASSDPGQWNGELFF.

This rearrangement joins TRBV5-1 to TRBJ2-6; possibly TRBD1 for D (6 bases). Per germline, CDR1 SGHRS and CDR2 YFSETQ. The length of the CDR3 is 18 residues. V lost 4 bases and J lost 0, with 17 bases in between. The CDR3 sequence: CASSPQGQSLSGANVLTF. The CDR3 region has the DNA TGCGCCAGCAGCCCACAAGGACAGAGCCTCTCTGGGGCCAACGTCCTGACTTTC. Looking up the rest from reference TRBV5-1 and TRBJ2-6 gives the full variable domain: KAGVTQTPRYLIKTRGQQVTLSCSPISGHRSVSWYQQTPGQGLQFLFEYFSETQRNKGNFPGRFSGRQFSNSRSEMNVSTLELGDSALYLCASSPQGQSLSGANVLTFGAGSRLTVL.

This chain connects TRBV4-1 to TRBJ1-1; the D gene is possibly TRBD1 (5 bases). V was cut by 1 base and J by 1 base, with 10 bases left in between. This CDR3 region has 15 residues. Germline-derived CDR1 and CDR2 are MGHRA and YSYEKL. As DNA, the CDR3 is TGCGCCAGCAGCCAAGCCGCAGGACAGAACACTGAAGCTTTCTTT. Amino acid sequence: CASSQAAGQNTEAFF.

The rearrangement links TRBV3-1 (or the pseudogene TRBV3-2) to TRBJ1-1; D call uncertain. CDR1 and CDR2 from the germline V gene are LGHDT and YNNKEL (reference sequence). The V end lost 1 base, the J end lost 2 bases, and 11 bases lay between the germline ends. CDR3 length: 15 amino acids. The CDR3 sequence is CASSQVRRTNTEAFF. In nucleotides, the CDR3 is TGTGCCAGCAGCCAAGTCCGACGGACTAACACTGAAGCTTTCTTT.